These 9 T cell receptor beta chains were all obtained from the same sample, sequenced in a study of blood T cells in healthy people across ages. A J-beta primer mix and a sample-barcoded 5' primer were used in a second PCR of about 7 to 12 cycles. A single record per CDR3 protein comes from TCRdb applying MiXCR to the 5' RACE reads. The data show more than 600,000 distinct CDR3 sequences, around a quarter seen once. These sequences were also reported in another study, on T cells of mothers and their children.

Sequences were obtained from blood. All receptors come from a boy aged 5-17 years in good health.

The chain is built from TRBV25-1 and TRBJ2-5; D unclear. Germline loops: CDR1 MGHDK, CDR2 SYGVNS. The germline V and J ends were trimmed by 5 bases and 0 bases, with 19 bases remaining between them. CDR3 length: 17 residues. This chain's CDR3 is CASSYPSTDLYQETQYF. The CDR3 bases are TGTGCCAGCAGTTACCCATCCACAGACTTGTACCAAGAGACCCAGTACTTC.

This clonotype was found a few times. V is TRBV12-3 or TRBV12-4 and J is TRBJ1-4, with 8 bases identical to TRBD1. There are 15 residues in the CDR3. Trimming took 3 bases from V and 4 from J; bases not matched to a gene: 4. Here the CDR3 DNA reads TGTGCCAGCAGTTTGCGACAGGGGTATAATGAAAAACTGTTTTTT. Its translation: CASSLRQGYNEKLFF.

The V and J genes are TRBV4-2 and TRBJ2-6; D unclear. The germline CDR1 and CDR2 sequences are LGHNA and YNFKEQ. The CDR3 runs 15 residues. The V and J ends lost 5 bases and 0 bases respectively, with 8 bases between them. The CDR3 bases are TGTGCCAGCAGCTTATCGCACTCTGGGGCCAACGTCCTGACTTTC. Residues: CASSLSHSGANVLTF.

This clonotype was counted between two and nine times. CDR3 loop: CASSLHGLAGAAYEQYF. In DNA form, the CDR3 reads TGTGCCAGCAGTTTACACGGACTAGCGGGAGCGGCTTACGAGCAGTACTTC. This sequence joins TRBV28 and TRBJ2-5; the match to TRBD2 covers 13 bases. Judging by the DNA end, TRBJ2-7 fits better; the J call may be wrong. The CDR3 spans 17 residues. CDR1 is MDHEN, CDR2 SYDVKM, per germline.

J is TRBJ2-2 and V is TRBV20-1, with D maybe TRBD2 (6 bases). With 6 bases removed from V and 1 base from J, the gap between germline ends came to 12 bases. The germline gives CDR1 DFQATT, CDR2 SNEGSKA (reference sequence). The CDR3 is 14 residues long. CDR3 region: CSARTRGNTGELFF. The CDR3 region has the DNA TGCAGTGCACGGACGCGGGGGAACACCGGGGAGCTGTTTTTT.

This clonotype was picked up a small number of times. The chain links TRBV29-1 to TRBJ1-1; D uncertain. The CDR3 is 16 residues long. Trimming left V 0 bases short and J 6 bases short, with 20 bases between. In germline, CDR1 is SQVTM, CDR2 ANQGSEA. CDR3 in DNA: TGCAGCGTTGAAGATATTGCAGGTTGGGGTATCGCTGAAGCTTTCTTT. It translates to CSVEDIAGWGIAEAFF.

The rearrangement joins TRBV14 to TRBJ2-5, with no clear D. The end of the DNA is better explained by TRBJ2-1, so the J call may be wrong. The CDR3 has 13 amino acids. Germline lookup yields CDR1 SGHDN and CDR2 FVKESK. Here the CDR3 DNA reads TGTGCCAGCAGCCAAGTGTTAGGAAATGAGCAGTTCTTC. Amino acid sequence: CASSQVLGNEQFF.

CDR3 sequence reads: CSVQGCEQYF. Written as DNA, the CDR3 is TGCAGCGTACAGGGGTGCGAGCAGTACTTC. V and J are TRBV29-1 and TRBJ2-7; 7 bases fit TRBD1. Unmatched junction bases numbered 2, after V lost 6 bases and J lost 6 bases. From germline, CDR1 is SQVTM and CDR2 ANQGSEA. The CDR3 is made up of 10 amino acids.

This clonotype was observed a few times. The chain is built from TRBV18 and TRBJ2-7; no clear D gene. V lost 4 bases, J lost 7 bases, and 11 bases lay in between. The CDR3 loop spans 12 amino acids. The V gene's germline CDR1 is KGHSH and CDR2 LQKENI. DNA for the CDR3: TGTGCCAGCTCACTCGCCGTGCGGGAGCAGTACTTC. Residues: CASSLAVREQYF.